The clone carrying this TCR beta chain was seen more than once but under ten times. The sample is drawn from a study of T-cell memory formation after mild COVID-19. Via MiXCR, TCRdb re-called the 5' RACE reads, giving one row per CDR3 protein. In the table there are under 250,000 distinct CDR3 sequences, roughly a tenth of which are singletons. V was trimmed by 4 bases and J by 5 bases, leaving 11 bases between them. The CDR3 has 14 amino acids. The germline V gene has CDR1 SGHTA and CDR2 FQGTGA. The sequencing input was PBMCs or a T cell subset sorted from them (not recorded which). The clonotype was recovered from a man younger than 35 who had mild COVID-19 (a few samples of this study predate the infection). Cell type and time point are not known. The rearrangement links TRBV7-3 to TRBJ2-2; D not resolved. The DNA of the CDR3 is TGTGCCAGCAGCTCCGAGCCCCTAACCGGGGAGCTGTTTTTT. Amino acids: CASSSEPLTGELFF.